This T cell receptor (beta chain) was captured by sequencing in a study of Ad26.COV2.S vaccination and SARS-CoV-2 variants. Study overall: The vaccine Ad26.COV2.S was put into the muscle once, or twice with 56 days between.

This CDR3 has 13 amino acids. CDR1 and CDR2 from the germline V gene are SGHRS and YFSETQ. Trimming left V 5 bases short and J 5 bases short, with 11 bases between. Some clones are missing from TCRdb's copy, which holds only in-frame ones; the method was immunoSEQ multiplex PCR. The sample carries roughly 300,000 clones, around nine tenths recorded once. Specified treatment: 19 received Ad26.COV2.S at low or high dose, single or two shots; a few received placebo; per-sample allocation not given. It was on day 63 after the first vaccine or placebo injection that samples were taken. An adult of 18-55 years in Boston served as donor. The count of this clone is one.

The sequence was collected from a person aged 18-60 years who received the Ad26.COV2.S COVID-19 vaccine or a placebo. Sample: peripheral blood, taken in a trial of Ad26.COV2.S vaccine versus placebo. This sequence joins TRBV5-1 and TRBJ2-1; maybe TRBD1 (5 bases). As DNA, the CDR3 is TGCGCCAGCAGGGACAAGGCAGACAATGAGCAGTTCTTC. Protein: CASRDKADNEQFF.